Below, 29 T cell receptor beta chains from the same sample are listed, as sequenced in a study of PD-L1 blockade in urothelial cancer. Profiled with immunoSEQ multiplex PCR; TCRdb holds only in-frame clones, not every one. The sample lists some 54,000 clones, about 80% occurring once. The starting material was PBMCs, obtained around atezolizumab (anti-PD-L1) treatment. These TCRs come from a man aged 40-49 years with urothelial cancer.

This clone was recorded once. The gene calls are TRBV5-1 and TRBJ2-4, with D possibly TRBD1 on 6 matching bases. V was pared by 0 bases and J by 6 bases, with 13 bases between. The CDR3 loop spans 15 amino acids. Per the germline V gene, CDR1 is SGHRS and CDR2 is YFSETQ. Here the CDR3 DNA reads TGCGCCAGCAGCTTGGCCGGGCAGGGGCGAAACATTCAGTACTTC. Protein: CASSLAGQGRNIQYF. Filled out from reference TRBV5-1 and TRBJ2-4, the complete variable domain reads KAGVTQTPRYLIKTRGQQVTLSCSPISGHRSVSWYQQTPGQGLQFLFEYFSETQRNKGNFPGRFSGRQFSNSRSEMNVSTLELGDSALYLCASSLAGQGRNIQYFGAGTRLSVL.

The J gene is TRBJ1-2, the V gene TRBV5-8, with D tentatively TRBD1 (5 bases). V lost 2 bases, J lost 7 bases, and 15 bases lay in between. The CDR3 contains 14 residues. In germline, CDR1 is SGHTS, CDR2 YDEGEE. The CDR3 here is CASSFGGPGRGYTF. For the CDR3, the DNA is TGTGCCAGCAGCTTCGGGGGACCGGGCCGTGGCTACACCTTC.

This chain links TRBV6-5 with TRBJ1-5; D not resolved. Trimming removed 4 bases at V and 2 bases at J, with 9 bases between. CDR1 is MNHEY, CDR2 SVGAGI, per germline. The CDR3 totals 14 residues. CDR3 sequence: CASSSPTRNQPQHF. The CDR3 coding sequence is TGTGCCAGCAGTTCCCCCACACGCAATCAGCCCCAGCATTTT.

This clone was found a few times. The chain is built from TRBV5-8 and TRBJ1-1, with a possible D match to TRBD1 (6 bases). V lost 2 bases and J 4 bases, leaving 12 bases between the germline ends. The CDR3 covers 14 residues. CDR1 is SGHTS, CDR2 YDEGEE, per germline. CDR3 in amino acids: CASSLTGLGTEAFF. DNA for the CDR3: TGTGCCAGCAGCTTAACAGGGTTGGGCACTGAAGCTTTCTTT.

This chain links TRBV18 with TRBJ1-3; D not certain. The CDR3 sequence is 14 residues long. Germline V gene sequence: CDR1 KGHSH, CDR2 LQKENI. V was clipped by 8 bases and J by 2 bases, with 13 bases between them. The CDR3 DNA follows: TGTGCCAGCCCTATTGATAAAACTGGAAACACCATATATTTT. It encodes CASPIDKTGNTIYF.

The gene calls are TRBV28 and TRBJ2-1; D remains ambiguous. The germline CDR1 and CDR2 sequences are MDHEN and SYDVKM. The CDR3 extends over 14 amino acids. The V and J ends lost 5 bases and 0 bases respectively, with 8 bases between them. The CDR3 sequence is CASSGWSSYNEQFF. The CDR3 region has the DNA TGTGCCAGCAGTGGTTGGAGCTCCTACAATGAGCAGTTCTTC.

This clone has only one observation. The V call is TRBV7-2, the J call TRBJ2-3, with a possible D match to TRBD2 (5 bases). V dropped 5 bases and J dropped 2 bases, with 14 bases sitting between them. This CDR3 spans 15 amino acids. Germline CDR1 is SGHTA and CDR2 is FQGNSA. DNA of the CDR3: TGTGCCAGCAGCGCCCGCAGACTACTCACAGATACGCAGTATTTT. Its translation: CASSARRLLTDTQYF.

Here the CDR3 reads CASSRDSPGTDTQYF. CDR3 DNA: TGTGCCAGTAGTAGGGACAGTCCCGGCACAGATACGCAGTATTTT. The V call is TRBV19, the J call TRBJ2-3; 7 bases fit TRBD1. Per germline, CDR1 LNHDA and CDR2 SQIVND (reference sequence). The CDR3 runs 15 residues. Trimming took 4 bases from V and 1 from J; bases not matched to a gene: 5.

The chain employs TRBV7-6 and TRBJ2-1, with 15 bases aligning to TRBD2. V shed 5 bases and J 10 bases; nucleotides not matched to a gene: 9. The CDR3 length is 16 residues. Germline CDR1 and CDR2: SGHVS and FNYEAQ. CDR3 loop: CASSPRGLAGGMEQFF. CDR3 bases: TGTGCCAGCAGCCCCCGGGGACTAGCGGGAGGAATGGAGCAGTTCTTC.

Written as DNA, the CDR3 is TGTGCCAGCGGAAGGGGATGGAACACTGAAGCTTTCTTT. Translated, it gives CASGRGWNTEAFF. The chain carries TRBV27 and TRBJ1-1; possibly TRBD1 for D (5 bases). Trimming shortened V by 8 bases and J by 1 base, and 11 bases separated the two germline ends. The CDR3 runs to 13 residues. The germline V gene encodes CDR1 MNHEY and CDR2 SMNVEV (reference sequence).

The chain links TRBV27 to TRBJ2-7, with TRBD2 as a possible D gene (7 bases). The V end lost 10 bases, the J end lost 0 bases, and 13 bases lay between the germline ends. The CDR3 runs to 13 residues. CDR1 and CDR2 (germline): MNHEY, SMNVEV (reference sequence). CDR3 sequence reads: CATRRGRSYEQYF. The CDR3 DNA reads TGTGCCACCAGGCGGGGGCGCTCCTACGAGCAGTACTTC.

The chain joins TRBV1 to TRBJ1-1; TRBD1 is the table's D call, not checked against the DNA. TRBV1 is a known pseudogene. The CDR3 is made up of 21 amino acids. CDR3 residues: CTSSLSNMGTVGGREDTEAFF. The CDR3 DNA sequence: TGCACCAGCAGCCTAAGCAATATGGGGACAGTTGGAGGACGAGAGGACACTGAAGCTTTCTTT.

V gene TRBV5-4 combines with J gene TRBJ2-1; 10 nucleotides match TRBD2. The CDR3 has 18 residues. From germline, CDR1 is SGHNT and CDR2 YYREEE (reference sequence). The trim removed 0 bases at V and 4 bases at J, leaving 10 bases unmatched. CDR3 amino acids: CASSLASGSSVPYNEQFF. Here the CDR3 DNA reads TGTGCCAGCAGCTTGGCTAGCGGGAGTTCGGTTCCTTACAATGAGCAGTTCTTC.

This clone came up once. The chain joins TRBV6-5 to TRBJ1-2; 11 positions match TRBD1. Germline V lookup: CDR1 MNHEY, CDR2 SVGAGI. This CDR3 is 14 amino acids long. J was trimmed by 6 bases and V by 4 bases; bases with no gene match: 4. The CDR3 sequence: CASSSWTGGDGYTF. The CDR3 nucleotides are TGTGCCAGCAGTTCCTGGACAGGGGGCGATGGCTACACCTTC.

The V call is TRBV9, the J call TRBJ2-3, with 7 bases that match TRBD2. Trimming at V came to 7 bases and at J to 8 bases, leaving 13 bases not matched to a gene. The germline CDR1 and CDR2 sequences are SGDLS and YYNGEE. The CDR3 length is 14 residues. CDR3 DNA: TGTGCCAGCGGACGGGGACTACCGTCCTCTACGCAGTATTTT. Protein: CASGRGLPSSTQYF.

The chain recombines TRBV30 with TRBJ2-5; TRBD1 agrees at 8 bases. Germline V gives CDR1 GTSNPN, CDR2 SVGIG (reference sequence). J was trimmed by 5 bases and V by 4 bases; bases with no gene match: 18. The CDR3 runs to 17 residues. In DNA form, the CDR3 reads TGTGCCTGGAACGCCCGAAAGTTGGACAGGGTAGGTGAGACCCAGTACTTC. It is translated as CAWNARKLDRVGETQYF. The full variable domain, rest sourced from reference TRBV30 and TRBJ2-5, is SQTIHQWPATLVQPVGSPLSLECTVEGTSNPNLYWYRQAAGRGLQLLFYSVGIGQISSEVPQNLSASRPQDRQFILSSKKLLLSDSGFYLCAWNARKLDRVGETQYFGPGTRLLVL.

The chain employs TRBV6-5 and TRBJ1-2; tentatively, D is TRBD1 (5 bases). Germline CDR1 MNHEY, CDR2 SVGAGI. Trimming removed 6 bases at V and 7 bases at J, with 15 bases between. This CDR3 has 13 amino acids. Written as DNA, the CDR3 is TGTGCCAGCAGCCCGGGACTCGCTTTTGGCTACACCTTC. Protein product: CASSPGLAFGYTF.

CDR3 loop: CASSPPGASGTNEQFF. The CDR3 region has the DNA TGTGCCAGCTCACCACCGGGGGCTAGCGGGACGAATGAGCAGTTCTTC. The genes are TRBV18 and TRBJ2-1; 9 nucleotides align to TRBD2. The CDR3 is 16 amino acids. Trimming took 0 bases from V and 7 from J; bases not matched to a gene: 7. The germline CDR1 and CDR2 sequences are KGHSH and LQKENI.

The V and J genes are TRBV30 and TRBJ2-1, with D perhaps matching TRBD2 (5 bases). Germline V gene data show CDR1 as GTSNPN and CDR2 as SVGIG (reference sequence). The CDR3 loop spans 13 amino acids. CDR3 in amino acids: CVLWTGMDNEQFF. The CDR3 DNA sequence: TGTGTCCTGTGGACGGGAATGGACAATGAGCAGTTCTTC.

V is TRBV7-6 and J is TRBJ1-4; 11 bases line up with TRBD1. The CDR3 covers 15 residues. Germline loops: CDR1 SGHVS, CDR2 FNYEAQ. V lost 4 bases to trimming and J lost 7 bases; unmatched junction nucleotides: 5. The CDR3, as DNA: TGTGCCAGCAGCTCCGGACAGGGGGCGCGTGAAAAACTGTTTTTT. Translation: CASSSGQGAREKLFF.

The chain carries TRBV18 and TRBJ1-5; 7 nucleotides align to TRBD1. The CDR3 contains 15 residues. Germline CDR1 is KGHSH and CDR2 is LQKENI. V shed 4 bases and J 4 bases; nucleotides not matched to a gene: 7. CDR3 sequence reads: CASSLDRDRNQPQHF. The CDR3 region has the DNA TGTGCCAGCTCACTCGACAGGGATCGGAATCAGCCCCAGCATTTT.

The chain is built from TRBV13 and TRBJ2-3; TRBD2 aligns across 8 bases. V dropped 1 base and J dropped 3; count of bases not matched to a gene: 3. The length of the CDR3 is 15 residues. Germline V gene lookup returns CDR1 PRHDT and CDR2 FYEKMQ (reference sequence). The CDR3 reads CASSLEASGTDTQYF. For the CDR3, the DNA is TGTGCCAGCAGCTTAGAGGCTAGCGGGACAGATACGCAGTATTTT.

The chain couples TRBV5-5 to TRBJ2-7; 10 nucleotides match TRBD2. Unmatched junction bases numbered 2, after V lost 0 bases and J lost 2 bases. This CDR3 comprises 15 residues. Germline-derived CDR1 and CDR2 are SGHKS and YYEKEE (reference sequence). CDR3 bases: TGTGCCAGCAGCTTGGGCCTAGCGGGAGCCTACGAGCAGTACTTC. The encoded protein is CASSLGLAGAYEQYF.

This sequence joins TRBV15 and TRBJ2-3; a possible D gene is TRBD2 (6 bases). Germline CDR1 reads LNHNV; CDR2 reads YYDKDF (reference sequence). Between the trimmed V and J ends, which lost 1 base and 1 base, there was a span of 18 bases. The CDR3 has 18 amino acids. CDR3 in amino acids: CATSRVGSASDRTDTQYF. CDR3 DNA sequence: TGTGCCACCAGCAGAGTTGGAAGTGCTAGCGACCGCACAGATACGCAGTATTTT.

This clone has a single count. This chain links TRBV9 with TRBJ2-3; weak D call: TRBD2 (6 bases). The germline V gene encodes CDR1 SGDLS and CDR2 YYNGEE. The CDR3 covers 15 residues. The V gene lost 0 bases and the J gene lost 0 bases, with 8 bases spanning the gap. The CDR3 protein is CASSVAGTSTDTQYF. The CDR3 region has the DNA TGTGCCAGCAGCGTAGCCGGGACTAGCACAGATACGCAGTATTTT.

The chain uses TRBV7-8 and TRBJ2-1; 8 bases map to TRBD2. Trimming at V came to 5 bases and at J to 7 bases, leaving 10 bases not matched to a gene. Germline CDR1 and CDR2: SGHVS and FQNEAQ. The CDR3 has 15 residues. The CDR3 region is CASSPLSGSGNEQFF. The DNA for the CDR3 is TGTGCCAGCAGCCCGCTGAGCGGGAGTGGGAATGAGCAGTTCTTC.

The rearrangement joins TRBV9 to TRBJ2-2, with D perhaps TRBD2 (5 bases). This CDR3 is built from 16 residues. Per the germline V gene, CDR1 is SGDLS and CDR2 is YYNGEE. V dropped 3 bases and J dropped 0 bases, with 12 bases sitting between them. The CDR3 sequence is CASSAGVASNTGELFF. The CDR3 DNA is TGTGCCAGCAGCGCCGGGGTGGCATCGAACACCGGGGAGCTGTTTTTT.

The chain is built from TRBV5-5 and TRBJ2-7, with TRBD2 matching 7 bases. The germline CDR1 and CDR2 sequences are SGHKS and YYEKEE (reference sequence). The CDR3 is made up of 18 amino acids. With V trimmed by 0 bases and J by 3 bases, 15 bases remained unmatched. CDR3 region: CASSLAEGLAVSNYEQYF. CDR3 coding DNA: TGTGCCAGCAGCTTGGCCGAGGGGCTAGCGGTGTCCAACTACGAGCAGTACTTC.

This clone turned up a few times. The V gene is TRBV6-1, the J gene TRBJ2-3; 11 positions match TRBD1. V trimming: 0 bases; J trimming: 6 bases; junction bases outside the gene matches: 8. From germline, CDR1 is MNHNS and CDR2 SASEGT. The CDR3 loop spans 17 amino acids. The DNA of the CDR3 is TGTGCCAGCAGTGAAGCTCCCGGACAGGGGGCGCGTGATACGCAGTATTTT. Its translation: CASSEAPGQGARDTQYF.